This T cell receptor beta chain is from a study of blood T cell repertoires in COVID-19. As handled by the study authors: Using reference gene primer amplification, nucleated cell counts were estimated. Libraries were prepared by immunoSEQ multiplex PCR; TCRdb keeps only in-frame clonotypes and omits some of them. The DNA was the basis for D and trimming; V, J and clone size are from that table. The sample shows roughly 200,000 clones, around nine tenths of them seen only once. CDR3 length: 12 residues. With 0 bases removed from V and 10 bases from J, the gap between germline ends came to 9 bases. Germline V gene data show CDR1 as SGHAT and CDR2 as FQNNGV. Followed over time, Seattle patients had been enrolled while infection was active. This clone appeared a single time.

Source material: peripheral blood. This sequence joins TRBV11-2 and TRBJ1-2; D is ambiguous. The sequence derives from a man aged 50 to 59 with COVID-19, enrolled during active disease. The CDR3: CASSLDLVVYTF. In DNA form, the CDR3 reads TGTGCCAGCAGCTTAGATCTTGTTGTCTACACCTTC.